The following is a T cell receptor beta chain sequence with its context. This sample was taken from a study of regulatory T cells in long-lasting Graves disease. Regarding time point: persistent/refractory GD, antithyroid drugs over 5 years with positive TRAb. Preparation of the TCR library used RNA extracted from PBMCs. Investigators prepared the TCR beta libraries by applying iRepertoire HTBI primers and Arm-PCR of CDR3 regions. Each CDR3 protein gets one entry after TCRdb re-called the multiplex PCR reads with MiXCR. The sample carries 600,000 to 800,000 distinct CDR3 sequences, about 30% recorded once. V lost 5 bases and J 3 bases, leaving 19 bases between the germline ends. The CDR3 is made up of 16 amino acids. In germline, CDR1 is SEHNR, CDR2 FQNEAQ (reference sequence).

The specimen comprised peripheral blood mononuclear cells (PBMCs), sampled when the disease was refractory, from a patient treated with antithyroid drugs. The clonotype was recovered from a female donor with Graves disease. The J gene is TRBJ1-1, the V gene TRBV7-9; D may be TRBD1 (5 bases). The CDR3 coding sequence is TGTGCCAGCAGCACCGGGGGGGGGGGTTCGGACACTGAAGCTTTCTTT. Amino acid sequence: CASSTGGGGSDTEAFF.